This T cell receptor beta chain was identified during a study of cytotoxic CD8 clonotypes in ibrutinib-treated CLL. Across the whole study: Following treatment for a median approximately 12 months, range 6 to 36, response samples were then taken. On average, roughly 94,000 productive rearrangements and over 250,000 productive templates per sample.

The CDR3 totals 15 residues. The V end was cut by 6 bases, the J end by 0 bases, with 12 bases between. CDR1 and CDR2 (germline): MNHEY, SMNVEV (reference sequence). Only in-frame clones appear in the TCRdb table, and some are missing; sequencing was by immunoSEQ multiplex PCR. The sample carries roughly 53,000 clones, 54% recorded once. As regards this clone: Its antigen is undetermined.

General study results and limits: Different sampling times were used for sustained-remission and progressing patients. Contraction or stability on treatment characterized the public clonotypes, which were uncommon.

Sequenced here: PBMCs, sampled at disease progression, from a patient treated with ibrutinib. The chain combines TRBV27 with TRBJ1-3, with unresolved D. The receptor comes from a human donor with chronic lymphocytic leukemia. CDR3 nucleotide sequence: TGTGCCAGCAGCCTGTACGCCTTCTCTGGAAACACCATATATTTT. It codes for CASSLYAFSGNTIYF.